This T cell receptor beta chain came from a study of blood T cell repertoires in COVID-19. Per the original data handling: Using reference gene primer amplification, nucleated cell counts were estimated. Measured with immunoSEQ multiplex PCR; TCRdb has only the in-frame clones, and not every one. That table is the source of V, J and clone size, and D and trimming were worked out from the DNA. The sample records about 55,000 clones, 86% being singletons. Germline V gene data show CDR1 as SEHNR and CDR2 as FQNEAQ (reference sequence). V gave up 0 bases and J gave up 5 bases, with 10 bases separating them. CDR3 length: 14 residues.

The sequenced sample was peripheral blood. The origin of this receptor is an elderly woman with acute or convalescent COVID-19. The chain joins TRBV7-9 to TRBJ2-5; possibly TRBD2 for D (7 bases). CDR3 DNA sequence: TGTGCCAGCAGCTTAGCGGGGGGGCCTGAGACCCAGTACTTC. Translation: CASSLAGGPETQYF.